Listed here are 8 T cell receptor beta chains from one sample, sequenced in a study of blood T cell repertoires in COVID-19. TCRdb's copy holds only in-frame clones and misses some; the assay was immunoSEQ multiplex PCR. The sample records around 260,000 clones, roughly 85% being singletons. The material sequenced was peripheral blood. These receptors originate from a woman between 50 and 59 years old who had recovered from COVID-19.

This clone was seen only once. V is TRBV19 and J is TRBJ2-1; the match to TRBD1 covers 7 bases. The CDR3 consists of 14 residues. The germline V gene has CDR1 LNHDA and CDR2 SQIVND (reference sequence). With V trimmed by 7 bases and J by 0 bases, 3 bases remained unmatched. The CDR3 DNA reads as TGTGCCAGTAAACGGGACAGCTCCTACAATGAGCAGTTCTTC. Residues: CASKRDSSYNEQFF.

The DNA for the CDR3 is TGTGCCAGTAGGGGTCCTCGAGATCAGCCCCAGCATTTT. Protein: CASRGPRDQPQHF. This chain joins TRBV28 and TRBJ1-5; perhaps TRBD1 as D (5 bases). The length of the CDR3 is 13 residues. From germline, CDR1 is MDHEN and CDR2 SYDVKM. Trimming cost V 9 bases and J 5 bases, with 14 bases left between them. Using reference TRBV28 and TRBJ1-5 for the parts outside the CDR3, the full variable domain is DVKVTQSSRYLVKRTGEKVFLECVQDMDHENMFWYRQDPGLGLRLIYFSYDVKMKEKGDIPEGYSVSREKKERFSLILESASTNQTSMYLCASRGPRDQPQHFGDGTRLSIL.

The J gene is TRBJ1-5, the V gene TRBV7-2; D possibly corresponds to TRBD1 (5 bases). In germline, CDR1 is SGHTA, CDR2 FQGNSA. The CDR3 consists of 13 residues. Between the trimmed V and J ends, which lost 5 bases and 7 bases, there was a span of 12 bases. The CDR3 nucleotides are TGTGCCAGCAGCAGGGGAGGAGGACAGCCCCAGCATTTT. This gives the protein CASSRGGGQPQHF.

This chain uses TRBV3-1 (or the pseudogene TRBV3-2) with TRBJ2-5; tentative D call: TRBD2 (6 bases). Germline V gene data show CDR1 as LGHDT and CDR2 as YNNKEL (reference sequence). The V end was cut by 0 bases, the J end by 9 bases, with 11 bases between. The CDR3 has 13 residues. The CDR3 bases are TGTGCCAGCAGCCAAGAGTCCGGAGGGGCCCAGTACTTC. Translation: CASSQESGGAQYF.

This clone has ten or more counts. The J gene is TRBJ2-7, the V gene TRBV4-1, with 7 bases that match TRBD2. This CDR3 region has 13 residues. V gave up 5 bases and J gave up 3 bases; unmatched junction bases: 4. Germline V CDR1 and CDR2: MGHRA, YSYEKL. The CDR3 coding sequence is TGCGCCAGCAGCATTCGCGGGGGCTACGAGCAGTACTTC. This translates into CASSIRGGYEQYF.

Here the CDR3 reads CASTLTGAGGDTQYF. The CDR3 DNA follows: TGTGCCAGCACCCTTACTGGGGCAGGTGGAGATACGCAGTATTTT. The J gene is TRBJ2-3, the V gene TRBV28, with D tentatively TRBD1 (5 bases). The V gene's germline CDR1 is MDHEN and CDR2 SYDVKM. V was shortened by 7 bases and J by 5 bases, with 19 bases between the two germline ends. The CDR3 has 15 amino acids. Variable domain in full (rest from reference TRBV28 and TRBJ2-3): DVKVTQSSRYLVKRTGEKVFLECVQDMDHENMFWYRQDPGLGLRLIYFSYDVKMKEKGDIPEGYSVSREKKERFSLILESASTNQTSMYLCASTLTGAGGDTQYFGPGTRLTVL.

This chain links TRBV5-1 with TRBJ2-7, with 9 positions matching TRBD1. The CDR3 is made up of 16 amino acids. V was clipped by 3 bases and J by 4 bases; unmatched bases: 11. CDR1 and CDR2 from the germline V gene are SGHRS and YFSETQ. DNA of the CDR3: TGCGCCAGCAGCTCGCGCGCCGGGACAGGGTGGTACGAGCAGTACTTC. Amino acid sequence: CASSSRAGTGWYEQYF.

This rearrangement joins TRBV28 to TRBJ1-2; 7 bases align to TRBD1. With V trimmed by 8 bases and J by 6 bases, 9 bases remained unmatched. The CDR3 loop spans 13 amino acids. From germline, CDR1 is MDHEN and CDR2 SYDVKM. The CDR3 sequence: CASRQGGGDGYTF. CDR3 bases: TGTGCCAGCCGGCAGGGGGGTGGGGATGGCTACACCTTC.